A selection of T cell receptor beta chains follows, all from one sample in a study of radiation and T cells in renal cell carcinoma. The method was immunoSEQ multiplex PCR; TCRdb's version includes in-frame clones alone and lacks a portion of them. The sample shows just under 150,000 clones, 86% of them seen only once. The sample in question was blood, obtained from a patient whose treatment included radiotherapy and nephrectomy. Receptors were obtained from a woman aged 45-65 years with renal cell carcinoma. CDR3s include the opening cysteine and the closing phenylalanine or tryptophan.

v_gene,CDR3aa
TRBV19,CASRQGAAGYTF
TRBV5-4,CASSFVGERSGEQFF
TRBV10-3,CAISESGEAGNTIYF
TRBV7-8,CASSLLVLSGNTIYF
TRBV4-1,CASSQSNNQPQHF
TRBV19,CASSTLDRSNQPQHF
TRBV6-1,CASSVRRSYNSPLHF
TRBV7-2,CASSSGTGGGSETQYF
TRBV18,CASSPASGERTDTQYF
TRBV28,CASRIRAPRWGRNQPQHF
TRBV15,CATSSGDNQYNEQFF
TRBV19,CASDSGGLPSVNEKLFF
TRBV5-1,CASSFQTTGEGEKLFF
TRBV6-5,CASHQGGYGYTF
TRBV7-2,CASSQMEEYGYTF
TRBV6-1,CASSGGRTEAFF
TRBV5-4,CASSQGGQGKISPLHF
TRBV19,CASSPRRGNGYTF
TRBV28,CASRVRGTGADEQYF
TRBV10-1,CASSFDRDYGYTF
TRBV14,CASSQEFEQFF
TRBV2,CASRVERSTDTQYF
TRBV7-9,CASSLEGAGLETQYF
TRBV4-1,CASSWTGGETQYF